The 21 T cell receptor beta chains reported below all come from one sample, sequenced in a study of OX40 agonist ivuxolimab in advanced cancers. The table came from immunoSEQ multiplex PCR; TCRdb's copy has only in-frame clones and leaves some out. Seen here are 40,000 to 60,000 clones, 75% to 90% observed once, and the top ten hold approximately 11%. This material consisted of CD4+ or CD8+ T cells sorted from blood, taken in a trial of the OX40 agonist ivuxolimab. Source of these receptors: an adult with an advanced solid tumor such as melanoma, head and neck, liver or kidney cancer.

The J gene is TRBJ2-3, the V gene TRBV10-3, with D maybe TRBD1 (6 bases). V lost 4 bases, J lost 4 bases, and 15 bases lay in between. The CDR3 totals 15 residues. From germline, CDR1 is ENHRY and CDR2 SYGVKD. The CDR3 loop reads CAISGRRGVADTQYF. The CDR3 DNA is TGTGCCATCAGTGGTCGCAGGGGAGTCGCAGATACGCAGTATTTT.

The genes are TRBV5-6 and TRBJ2-1, with a possible D match to TRBD2 (6 bases). V was trimmed by 4 bases and J by 6 bases, leaving 23 bases between them. The germline gives CDR1 SGHDT, CDR2 YYEEEE. This CDR3 region has 17 residues. In DNA form, the CDR3 reads TGTGCCAGCAGCCGACCCTGGACCGGGGGACCGAGCAATGAGCAGTTCTTC. Protein product: CASSRPWTGGPSNEQFF.

V and J are TRBV19 and TRBJ2-5; TRBD1 aligns across 9 bases. CDR1 and CDR2 (germline): LNHDA, SQIVND (reference sequence). The CDR3 has 14 residues. Germline trimming cut 5 bases from V and 5 bases from J; bases unmatched to any gene: 6. In nucleotides, the CDR3 is TGTGCCAGTAGTGTACAGGGGGCCAGGGAGACCCAGTACTTC. Encoded protein: CASSVQGARETQYF.

The gene calls are TRBV28 and TRBJ1-4; no clear D gene. The length of the CDR3 is 15 residues. Trimming cost V 4 bases and J 4 bases, with 13 bases left between them. Germline V gives CDR1 MDHEN, CDR2 SYDVKM. The CDR3 is CASSSPHGVNEKLFF. The CDR3 nucleotides are TGTGCCAGCAGTTCGCCCCACGGGGTTAATGAAAAACTGTTTTTT.

This clone was seen only a few times. The chain combines TRBV20-1 with TRBJ2-4; 10 positions match TRBD1. The CDR3 runs 11 residues. V lost 5 bases to trimming and J lost 15 bases; unmatched junction nucleotides: 7. Germline CDR1 reads DFQATT; CDR2 reads SNEGSKA (reference sequence). The CDR3 coding sequence is TGCAGTGCTCTCGGACAGGGGGATCGGTACTTC. Translating gives CSALGQGDRYF.

Concerning this clone itself: The sample holds other DNA sequences that translate to the same CDR3. The chain employs TRBV30 and TRBJ2-1; either TRBD1 or TRBD2 may supply D (7 bases each). The CDR3 contains 15 residues. Germline V gene lookup returns CDR1 GTSNPN and CDR2 SVGIG (reference sequence). Trimming left V 0 bases short and J 6 bases short, with 15 bases between. The CDR3, as DNA: TGTGCCTGGAGTGTTGAGGGGGCGGGGGCCAATGAGCAGTTCTTC. Its translation is CAWSVEGAGANEQFF.

This rearrangement joins TRBV29-1 to TRBJ1-4; D possibly corresponds to TRBD1 (6 bases). V lost 7 bases, J lost 7 bases, and 16 bases lay in between. Per the germline V gene, CDR1 is SQVTM and CDR2 is ANQGSEA. The CDR3 has 13 residues. The CDR3 sequence is CSGSGVGGEKLFF. In nucleotides, the CDR3 is TGCAGCGGTTCAGGGGTGGGCGGTGAAAAACTGTTTTTT.

The genes are TRBV30 and TRBJ1-1, with D unclear. V shed 1 base and J shed 7 bases, with 13 bases lying between them. The CDR3 extends over 13 amino acids. Germline loops: CDR1 GTSNPN, CDR2 SVGIG (reference sequence). The CDR3 DNA follows: TGTGCCTGGAGTGCCGGGAGAAGCCTTGAAGCTTTCTTT. Translated, it gives CAWSAGRSLEAFF.

This clone was seen just once. Other nucleotide sequences in the sample specify the same CDR3. This sequence joins TRBV30 and TRBJ1-4; TRBD1 is a possible D gene (6 bases). CDR1 is GTSNPN and CDR2 is SVGIG in the germline V gene (reference sequence). There are 13 residues in the CDR3. The CDR3 DNA is TGTGCATGGGGGCGGGGTGGCGGTGAAAAACTGTTTTTT. Amino acids: CAWGRGGGEKLFF.

The rearrangement joins TRBV7-2 to TRBJ2-5; the D gene is possibly TRBD1 (5 bases). The germline V gene has CDR1 SGHTA and CDR2 FQGNSA. V was trimmed by 5 bases and J by 1 base, leaving 11 bases between them. The CDR3 sequence is 14 residues long. CDR3 DNA sequence: TGTGCCAGCAGCCTCGGACATACCCAAGAGACCCAGTACTTC. This codes for CASSLGHTQETQYF.

V usage is TRBV7-9 and J usage is TRBJ2-5; 8 nucleotides match TRBD2. Germline V lookup: CDR1 SEHNR, CDR2 FQNEAQ (reference sequence). The CDR3 is made up of 15 amino acids. The J segment lost 5 bases and the V segment lost 1 base, leaving 6 bases of the junction unmatched. Written as DNA, the CDR3 is TGTGCCAGCAGCTTAGACGGACTAGCTTCGGAGACCCAGTACTTC. Protein: CASSLDGLASETQYF.

V gene TRBV7-8 combines with J gene TRBJ1-5; 7 bases are shared with TRBD1. V lost 5 bases to trimming and J lost 2 bases; unmatched junction nucleotides: 15. Germline V gene data show CDR1 as SGHVS and CDR2 as FQNEAQ. This CDR3 has 18 residues. CDR3 region: CASSVRGQRVLRNQPQHF. The CDR3 coding sequence is TGTGCCAGCAGCGTAAGGGGACAGAGAGTCCTCCGCAATCAGCCCCAGCATTTT.

CDR3 in amino acids: CASSYGGAREKLFF. For the CDR3, the DNA is TGTGCCAGCAGTTACGGGGGGGCGCGAGAAAAACTGTTTTTT. The chain carries TRBV6-5 and TRBJ1-4; tentative D call: TRBD1 (6 bases). Per germline, CDR1 MNHEY and CDR2 SVGAGI. The CDR3 has 14 amino acids. Trimming left V 2 bases short and J 8 bases short, with 12 bases between.

V usage is TRBV7-9 and J usage is TRBJ2-2, with D unresolved. The CDR3 has 15 residues. Trimming stripped 1 base from V and 0 bases from J, with 6 bases between. The V gene's germline CDR1 is SEHNR and CDR2 FQNEAQ (reference sequence). CDR3 loop: CASSLDTTNTGELFF. CDR3 nucleotide sequence: TGTGCCAGCAGCTTAGACACCACGAACACCGGGGAGCTGTTTTTT.

V is TRBV11-2 and J is TRBJ2-5; tentatively, D is TRBD2 (5 bases). The germline CDR1 and CDR2 sequences are SGHAT and FQNNGV. Between the trimmed V and J ends, which lost 2 bases and 1 base, there was a span of 11 bases. The CDR3 covers 15 residues. CDR3 protein: CASSLHYGGQETQYF. As DNA, the CDR3 is TGTGCCAGCAGCTTACACTATGGAGGCCAAGAGACCCAGTACTTC.

In this sample, this clone turned up once. The chain carries TRBV11-2 and TRBJ2-1; D gene uncertain. Germline assignment: CDR1 SGHAT and CDR2 FQNNGV. This CDR3 contains 14 residues. V gave up 0 bases and J gave up 4 bases, with 7 bases separating them. The CDR3 sequence: CASSLDSPYNEQFF. The CDR3 DNA reads as TGTGCCAGCAGCTTAGATTCCCCGTACAATGAGCAGTTCTTC.

The J gene is TRBJ2-2, the V gene TRBV6-1; the match to TRBD2 covers 7 bases. Germline assignment: CDR1 MNHNS and CDR2 SASEGT. The CDR3 consists of 15 residues. The trim removed 2 bases at V and 3 bases at J, leaving 3 bases unmatched. The CDR3 is CASSEQGGDTGELFF. The DNA for the CDR3 is TGTGCCAGCAGTGAACAGGGAGGGGACACCGGGGAGCTGTTTTTT.

The rearrangement joins TRBV5-4 to TRBJ1-2; tentatively, D is TRBD1 (5 bases). Germline V CDR1 and CDR2: SGHNT, YYREEE (reference sequence). The CDR3 totals 15 residues. Trimming stripped 0 bases from V and 7 bases from J, with 16 bases between. The CDR3 DNA is TGTGCCAGCAGCTTGGCACTGGGGGAGGTTGGTGGCTACACCTTC. As protein: CASSLALGEVGGYTF.

The chain uses TRBV20-1 and TRBJ2-5; D gene unclear. From germline, CDR1 is DFQATT and CDR2 SNEGSKA (reference sequence). The CDR3 consists of 11 residues. The CDR3 DNA reads as TGCAGCTTCCTTAACCAAGAGACCCAGTACTTC. Amino acid sequence: CSFLNQETQYF.

The chain links TRBV21-1 to TRBJ2-3; the DNA was not used to check the table's D call, TRBD1. TRBV21-1 is a documented pseudogene. The CDR3 runs to 15 residues. The CDR3 loop reads CASSPDRDSTDTQYF. CDR3 in DNA: TGTGCCAGCAGCCCCGACAGGGATAGCACAGATACGCAGTATTTT.

The chain couples TRBV30 to TRBJ1-1; D is unresolved. The V end was cut by 4 bases, the J end by 0 bases, with 9 bases between. CDR1 and CDR2 from the germline V gene are GTSNPN and SVGIG (reference sequence). The CDR3 consists of 13 residues. CDR3 DNA sequence: TGTGCCTGGACCAGGAACATGAACACTGAAGCTTTCTTT. Protein sequence: CAWTRNMNTEAFF.